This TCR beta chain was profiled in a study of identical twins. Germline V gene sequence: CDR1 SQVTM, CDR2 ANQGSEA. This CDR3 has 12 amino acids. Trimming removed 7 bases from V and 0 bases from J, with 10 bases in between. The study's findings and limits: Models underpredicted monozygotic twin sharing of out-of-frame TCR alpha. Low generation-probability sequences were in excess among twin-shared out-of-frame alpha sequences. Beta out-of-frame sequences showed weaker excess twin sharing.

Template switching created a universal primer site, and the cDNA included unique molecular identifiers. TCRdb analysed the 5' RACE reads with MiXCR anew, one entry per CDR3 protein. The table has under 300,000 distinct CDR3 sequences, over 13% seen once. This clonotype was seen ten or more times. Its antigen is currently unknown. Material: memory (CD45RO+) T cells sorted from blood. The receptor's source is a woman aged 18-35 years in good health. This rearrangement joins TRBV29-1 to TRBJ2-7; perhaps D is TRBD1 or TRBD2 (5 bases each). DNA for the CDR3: TGCAGCGCCCGGGGCCCCTCCTACGAGCAGTACTTC. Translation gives CSARGPSYEQYF.